This TCR beta chain was recovered during a study of control samples from healthy donors and cancer patients. The table came from immunoSEQ multiplex PCR; TCRdb's copy has only in-frame clones and leaves some out. The sample lists around 120,000 clones, roughly 92% occurring once. The CDR3 runs 12 residues. Deletions cut 2 bases from V and 3 bases from J, with 2 bases between. Germline CDR1 is SEHNR and CDR2 is FQNEAQ (reference sequence). The V and J genes are TRBV7-9 and TRBJ1-5; D is unclear. The specimen sequenced was blood. The clonotype comes from a young man in good health. For the CDR3, the DNA is TGTGCCAGCAGCTTACTCAATCAGCCCCAGCATTTT. It yields the protein CASSLLNQPQHF. Full variable domain (remainder filled in from reference TRBV7-9 and TRBJ1-5): DTGVSQNPRHKITKRGQNVTFRCDPISEHNRLYWYRQTLGQGPEFLTYFQNEAQLEKSRLLSDRFSAERPKGSFSTLEIQRTEQGDSAMYLCASSLLNQPQHFGDGTRLSIL.